This record concerns one TCR beta chain sequence. Its antigen is unknown. The sample belongs to a study of cytomegalovirus exposure and HLA in healthy donors. Findings and caveats of the study: Reportedly, cytomegalovirus status was diagnosed with high sensitivity and specificity. The tendency of first-cohort TCR clusters to co-occur in the 90 to 150 validation repertoires was the finding of a later analysis.

The donors formed part of the 120-subject validation cohort, distinct from the approximately 670-subject first cohort. The CDR3 is 16 residues long. V lost 4 bases and J lost 2; bases outside the gene matches: 9. Germline assignment: CDR1 KGHSH and CDR2 LQKENI. Method: immunoSEQ multiplex PCR; TCRdb's copy keeps in-frame clones and lacks some. The table lists roughly 270,000 clones, approximately 88% of them singletons. The sample taken for sequencing was PBMCs. This clonotype was sampled from a woman between 18 and 30 years old in good health and CMV-seronegative. This chain joins TRBV18 and TRBJ2-3; 7 bases align to TRBD2. In DNA form, the CDR3 reads TGTGCCAGCTCACTGTGGGAGGGCGTGGCCACAGATACGCAGTATTTT. Its protein is CASSLWEGVATDTQYF.